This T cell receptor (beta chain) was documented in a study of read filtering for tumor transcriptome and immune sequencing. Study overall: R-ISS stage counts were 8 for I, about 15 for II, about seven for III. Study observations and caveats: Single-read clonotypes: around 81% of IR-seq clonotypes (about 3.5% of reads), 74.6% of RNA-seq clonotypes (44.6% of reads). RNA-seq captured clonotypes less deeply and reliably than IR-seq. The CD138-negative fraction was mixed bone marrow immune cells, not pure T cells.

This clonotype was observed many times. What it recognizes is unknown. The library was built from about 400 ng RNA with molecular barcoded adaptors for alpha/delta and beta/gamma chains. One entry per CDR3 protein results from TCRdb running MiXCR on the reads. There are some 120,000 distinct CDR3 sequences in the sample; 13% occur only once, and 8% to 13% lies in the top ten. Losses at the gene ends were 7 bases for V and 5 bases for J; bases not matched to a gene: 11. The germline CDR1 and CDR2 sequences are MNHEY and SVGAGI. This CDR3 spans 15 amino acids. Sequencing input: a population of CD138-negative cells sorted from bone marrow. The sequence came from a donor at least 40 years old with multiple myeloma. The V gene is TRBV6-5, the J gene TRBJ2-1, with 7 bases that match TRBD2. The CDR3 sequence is CASNRAGVNNNEQFF. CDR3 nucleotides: TGTGCCAGCAACCGGGCGGGAGTCAACAACAATGAGCAGTTCTTC.